Below are 13 T cell receptor beta chains sequenced from a single sample in a study of T cell responses to AZD1222 COVID-19 vaccine. Method: immunoSEQ multiplex PCR; TCRdb's copy keeps in-frame clones and lacks some. Of some 130,000 clones listed, approximately 91% are singletons. Source: peripheral blood, taken 28 days after the second AZD1222 dose. Every receptor here comes from an adult who received the AZD1222 COVID-19 vaccine.

CDR3 coding DNA: TGTGCCATCAGTGACACACAGGACCCGAACACTGAAGCTTTCTTT. Translating it yields CAISDTQDPNTEAFF. The chain couples TRBV10-3 to TRBJ1-1, with a tentative D call TRBD1 (5 bases). The CDR3 extends over 15 amino acids. Germline V gene sequence: CDR1 ENHRY, CDR2 SYGVKD. V was trimmed by 3 bases and J by 1 base, leaving 12 bases between them.

This clone was seen a handful of times. The chain couples TRBV6-5 to TRBJ1-6; D remains unclear. Germline values: CDR1 MNHEY, CDR2 SVGAGI. The CDR3 has 15 residues. V was clipped by 6 bases and J by 2 bases, with 11 bases between them. The CDR3 reads CASRQMVTYNSPLHF. The CDR3, as DNA: TGTGCCAGCAGGCAAATGGTCACCTATAATTCACCCCTCCACTTT.

This clone was observed once. The chain couples TRBV7-8 to TRBJ1-6; TRBD1 matches 9 bases. The CDR3 loop spans 17 amino acids. The germline V gene encodes CDR1 SGHVS and CDR2 FQNEAQ. V shed 5 bases, J shed 0 bases, and the junction held 5 bases outside the gene matches. The CDR3 sequence is CASSPRQGGSYNSPLHF. CDR3 in DNA: TGTGCCAGCAGCCCCCGACAGGGGGGCTCCTATAATTCACCCCTCCACTTT.

This clone was counted only a few times. The J gene is TRBJ2-1, the V gene TRBV5-6; D gene uncertain. This CDR3 has 14 residues. Germline CDR1 SGHDT, CDR2 YYEEEE. Trimming left V 0 bases short and J 6 bases short, with 10 bases between. CDR3: CASSLVPPGNEQFF. CDR3 nucleotides: TGTGCCAGCAGCTTGGTTCCCCCGGGCAATGAGCAGTTCTTC.

The V gene is TRBV30, the J gene TRBJ2-7; maybe TRBD2 (5 bases). Trimming cost V 3 bases and J 7 bases, with 16 bases left between them. The germline CDR1 and CDR2 sequences are GTSNPN and SVGIG (reference sequence). The CDR3 extends over 13 amino acids. CDR3 sequence: CAWSPELAKEQYF. The DNA of the CDR3 is TGTGCCTGGAGCCCCGAGCTAGCTAAGGAGCAGTACTTC. Full variable domain (missing parts from reference TRBV30 and TRBJ2-7): SQTIHQWPATLVQPVGSPLSLECTVEGTSNPNLYWYRQAAGRGLQLLFYSVGIGQISSEVPQNLSASRPQDRQFILSSKKLLLSDSGFYLCAWSPELAKEQYFGPGTRLTVT.

This chain links TRBV5-4 with TRBJ1-2, with a possible D match to TRBD1 (6 bases). CDR3 length: 13 amino acids. In germline, CDR1 is SGHNT, CDR2 YYREEE (reference sequence). Trimming took 0 bases from V and 5 from J, leaving 8 bases between them. The CDR3 bases are TGTGCCAGCAGCTTGGAAAGGGGGTATGGCTACACCTTC. It codes for CASSLERGYGYTF.

This chain links TRBV11-2 with TRBJ2-7; D gene ambiguous. Trimming took 4 bases from V and 2 from J, leaving 6 bases between them. Looked up from germline, CDR1 is SGHAT and CDR2 is FQNNGV. The CDR3 loop spans 12 amino acids. In DNA form, the CDR3 reads TGTGCCAGCAGCTCTCAAACCTACGAGCAGTACTTC. Translated: CASSSQTYEQYF. The full variable domain, its missing parts supplied by reference TRBV11-2 and TRBJ2-7, is EAGVAQSPRYKIIEKRQSVAFWCNPISGHATLYWYQQILGQGPKLLIQFQNNGVVDDSQLPKDRFSAERLKGVDSTLKIQPAKLEDSAVYLCASSSQTYEQYFGPGTRLTVT.

This sequence joins TRBV11-2 and TRBJ2-3, with 8 positions matching TRBD2. CDR3 length: 14 residues. Germline V CDR1 and CDR2: SGHAT, FQNNGV. Losses at the gene ends were 7 bases for V and 2 bases for J; bases not matched to a gene: 5. Here the CDR3 reads CASTVAGITDTQYF. The DNA of the CDR3 is TGTGCCAGCACCGTAGCGGGGATCACAGATACGCAGTATTTT. Complete variable domain (other parts from reference TRBV11-2 and TRBJ2-3): EAGVAQSPRYKIIEKRQSVAFWCNPISGHATLYWYQQILGQGPKLLIQFQNNGVVDDSQLPKDRFSAERLKGVDSTLKIQPAKLEDSAVYLCASTVAGITDTQYFGPGTRLTVL.

There are a few counts of this clone. J is TRBJ1-1 and V is TRBV18; D is undetermined. Germline CDR1 is KGHSH and CDR2 is LQKENI. The V gene lost 3 bases and the J gene lost 4 bases, with 9 bases spanning the gap. This CDR3 has 13 amino acids. The CDR3 DNA reads as TGTGCCAGCTCACCTGGCGGGAGCACTGAAGCTTTCTTT. Translating it yields CASSPGGSTEAFF.

The rearrangement uses TRBV5-1 and TRBJ2-5, with 13 bases that match TRBD2. V dropped 2 bases and J dropped 4; count of bases not matched to a gene: 2. The length of the CDR3 is 15 residues. CDR1 SGHRS and CDR2 YFSETQ come from the germline V gene. The CDR3 sequence is CASSFTSGRGETQYF. CDR3 nucleotides: TGCGCCAGCAGCTTTACTAGCGGGAGGGGAGAGACCCAGTACTTC.

This chain joins TRBV4-1 and TRBJ1-4; D might be TRBD1 (5 bases). The V end lost 0 bases, the J end lost 11 bases, and 16 bases lay between the germline ends. Germline lookup yields CDR1 MGHRA and CDR2 YSYEKL. The CDR3 sequence is 15 residues long. CDR3 coding DNA: TGCGCCAGCAGCCAAGAGTCAGGGCCTTACCCTAAACTGTTTTTT. Encoded protein: CASSQESGPYPKLFF.

In this sample, this clone turned up a few times. The V gene is TRBV9, the J gene TRBJ1-2; TRBD1 matches at 9 bases. This CDR3 has 16 amino acids. The germline CDR1 and CDR2 sequences are SGDLS and YYNGEE. V trimming: 3 bases; J trimming: 4 bases; junction bases outside the gene matches: 10. The CDR3 reads CASSADRGTEGYGYTF. DNA of the CDR3: TGTGCCAGCAGCGCCGACAGGGGGACTGAGGGCTATGGCTACACCTTC. Based on the CDR3 plus reference TRBV9 and TRBJ1-2, the full variable domain is DSGVTQTPKHLITATGQRVTLRCSPRSGDLSVYWYQQSLDQGLQFLIQYYNGEERAKGNILERFSAQQFPDLHSELNLSSLELGDSALYFCASSADRGTEGYGYTFGSGTRLTVV.

This sequence joins TRBV28 and TRBJ2-5; no reliable D call. This CDR3 is 13 amino acids long. Trimming stripped 7 bases from V and 2 bases from J, with 11 bases between. CDR1 and CDR2 (germline): MDHEN, SYDVKM. The DNA for the CDR3 is TGTGCCAGCAATACGGTCGCTCAAGAGACCCAGTACTTC. It yields the protein CASNTVAQETQYF.